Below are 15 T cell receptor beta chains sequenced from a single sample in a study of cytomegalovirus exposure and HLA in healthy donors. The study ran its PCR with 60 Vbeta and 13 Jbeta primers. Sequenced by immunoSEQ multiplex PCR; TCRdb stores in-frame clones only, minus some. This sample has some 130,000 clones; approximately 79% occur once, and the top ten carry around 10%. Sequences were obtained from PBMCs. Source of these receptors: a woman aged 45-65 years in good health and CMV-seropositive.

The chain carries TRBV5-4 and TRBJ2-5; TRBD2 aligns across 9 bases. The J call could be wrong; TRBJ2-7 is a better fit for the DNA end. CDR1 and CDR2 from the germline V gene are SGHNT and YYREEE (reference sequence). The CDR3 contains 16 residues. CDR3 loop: CASRSETSGDSYEQYF. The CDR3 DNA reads TGTGCCAGCAGATCGGAGACTAGCGGCGACTCCTACGAGCAGTACTTC.

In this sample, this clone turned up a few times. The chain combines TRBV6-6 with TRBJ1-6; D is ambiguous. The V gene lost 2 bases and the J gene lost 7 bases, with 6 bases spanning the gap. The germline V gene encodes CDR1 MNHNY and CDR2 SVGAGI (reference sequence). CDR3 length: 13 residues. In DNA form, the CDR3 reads TGTGCCAGCAGTTACGGGCCGAATTCACCCCTCCACTTT. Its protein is CASSYGPNSPLHF.

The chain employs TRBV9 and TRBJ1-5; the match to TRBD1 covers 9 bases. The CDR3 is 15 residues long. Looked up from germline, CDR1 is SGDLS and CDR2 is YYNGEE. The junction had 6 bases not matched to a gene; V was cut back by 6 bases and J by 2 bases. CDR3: CASNPTGGGNQPQHF. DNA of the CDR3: TGTGCCAGCAATCCCACAGGGGGCGGCAATCAGCCCCAGCATTTT. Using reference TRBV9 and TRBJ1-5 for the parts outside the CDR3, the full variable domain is DSGVTQTPKHLITATGQRVTLRCSPRSGDLSVYWYQQSLDQGLQFLIQYYNGEERAKGNILERFSAQQFPDLHSELNLSSLELGDSALYFCASNPTGGGNQPQHFGDGTRLSIL.

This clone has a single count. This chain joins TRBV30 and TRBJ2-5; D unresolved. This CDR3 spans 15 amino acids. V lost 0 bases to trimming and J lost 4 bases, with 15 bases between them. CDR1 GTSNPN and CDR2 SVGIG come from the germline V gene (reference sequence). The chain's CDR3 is CAWSVGSGIGETQYF. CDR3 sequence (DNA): TGTGCCTGGAGTGTGGGCTCCGGTATTGGAGAGACCCAGTACTTC.

CDR3 region: CASSSLAGGPSTDTQYF. Here the CDR3 DNA reads TGTGCCAGCAGCTCCCTAGCGGGGGGGCCTAGCACAGATACGCAGTATTTT. This chain links TRBV5-6 with TRBJ2-3; 12 bases fit TRBD2. The ends lost 3 bases at V and 0 bases at J; junction bases unmatched: 5. CDR1 is SGHDT and CDR2 is YYEEEE in the germline V gene. The CDR3 contains 17 residues.

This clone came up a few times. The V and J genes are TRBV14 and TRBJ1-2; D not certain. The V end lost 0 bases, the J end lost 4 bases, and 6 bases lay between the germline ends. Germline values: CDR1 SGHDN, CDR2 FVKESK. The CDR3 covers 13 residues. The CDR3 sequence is CASSQDLLYGYTF. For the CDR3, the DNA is TGTGCCAGCAGCCAAGACTTACTCTATGGCTACACCTTC.

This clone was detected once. The CDR3 sequence is CASSLRGGNQPQHF. The CDR3 bases are TGTGCCAGCAGCTTACGGGGTGGAAATCAGCCCCAGCATTTT. The rearrangement links TRBV7-9 to TRBJ1-5, with D unclear. The germline V gene has CDR1 SEHNR and CDR2 FQNEAQ (reference sequence). Between the trimmed V and J ends, which lost 2 bases and 4 bases, there was a span of 9 bases. The CDR3 has 14 residues.

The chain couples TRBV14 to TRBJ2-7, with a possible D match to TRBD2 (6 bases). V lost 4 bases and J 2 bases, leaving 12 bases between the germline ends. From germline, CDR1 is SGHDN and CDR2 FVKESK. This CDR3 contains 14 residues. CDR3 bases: TGTGCCAGCAGCCCCCTCCGGGGGACCTACGAGCAGTACTTC. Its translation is CASSPLRGTYEQYF.

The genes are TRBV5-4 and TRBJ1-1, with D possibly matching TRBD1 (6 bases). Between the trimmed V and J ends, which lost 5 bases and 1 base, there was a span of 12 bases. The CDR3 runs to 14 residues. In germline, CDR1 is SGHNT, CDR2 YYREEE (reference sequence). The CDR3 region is CASRQGHSNTEAFF. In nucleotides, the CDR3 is TGTGCCAGCAGGCAGGGACACTCGAACACTGAAGCTTTCTTT.

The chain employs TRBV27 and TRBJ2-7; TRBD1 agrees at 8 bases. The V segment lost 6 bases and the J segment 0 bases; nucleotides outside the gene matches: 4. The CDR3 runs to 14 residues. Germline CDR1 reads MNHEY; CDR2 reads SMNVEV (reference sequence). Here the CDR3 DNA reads TGTGCCAGCAGCTGGACAGGGAGCTCCTACGAGCAGTACTTC. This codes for CASSWTGSSYEQYF.

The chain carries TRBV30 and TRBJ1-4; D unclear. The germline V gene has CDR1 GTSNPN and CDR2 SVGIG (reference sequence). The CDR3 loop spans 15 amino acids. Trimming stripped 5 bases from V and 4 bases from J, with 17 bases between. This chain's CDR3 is CAWSAAQYLNEKLFF. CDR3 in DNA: TGTGCCTGGTCCGCGGCCCAGTACCTTAATGAAAAACTGTTTTTT.

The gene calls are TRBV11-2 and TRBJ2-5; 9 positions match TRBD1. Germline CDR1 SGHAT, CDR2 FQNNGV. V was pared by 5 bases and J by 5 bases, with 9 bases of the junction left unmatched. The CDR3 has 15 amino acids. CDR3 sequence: CASSPRGQGAETQYF. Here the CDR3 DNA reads TGTGCCAGCAGCCCAAGGGGACAGGGTGCGGAGACCCAGTACTTC.

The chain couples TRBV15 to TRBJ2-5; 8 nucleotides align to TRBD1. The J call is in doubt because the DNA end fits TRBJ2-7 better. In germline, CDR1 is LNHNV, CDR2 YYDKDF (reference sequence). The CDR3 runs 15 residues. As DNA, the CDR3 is TGTGCCACCAGCAGAGAAAGGACAGGGTCCTACGAGCAGTACTTC. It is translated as CATSRERTGSYEQYF.

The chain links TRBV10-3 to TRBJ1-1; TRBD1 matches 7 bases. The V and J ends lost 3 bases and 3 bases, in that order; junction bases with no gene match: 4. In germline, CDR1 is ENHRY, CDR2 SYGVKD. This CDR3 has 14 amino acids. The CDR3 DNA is TGTGCCATCAGTGAACACGACAGGGACACTGAAGCTTTCTTT. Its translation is CAISEHDRDTEAFF.

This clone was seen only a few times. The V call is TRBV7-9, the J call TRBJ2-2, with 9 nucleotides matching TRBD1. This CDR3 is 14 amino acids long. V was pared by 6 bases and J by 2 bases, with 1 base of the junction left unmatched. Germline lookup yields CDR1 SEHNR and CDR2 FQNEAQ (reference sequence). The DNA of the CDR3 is TGTGCCAGCAGGGACAGGGGTAACACCGGGGAGCTGTTTTTT. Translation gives CASRDRGNTGELFF. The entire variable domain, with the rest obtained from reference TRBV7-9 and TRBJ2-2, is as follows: DTGVSQNPRHKITKRGQNVTFRCDPISEHNRLYWYRQTLGQGPEFLTYFQNEAQLEKSRLLSDRFSAERPKGSFSTLEIQRTEQGDSAMYLCASRDRGNTGELFFGEGSRLTVL.